The clone carrying this T cell receptor beta chain was found a few times. TCRdb analysed the reads with MiXCR anew, one entry per CDR3 protein. Of some 400,000 distinct CDR3 sequences in the sample, about a sixth were seen once. Unmatched junction bases numbered 5, after V lost 4 bases and J lost 1 base. From germline, CDR1 is SGHNT and CDR2 YYREEE (reference sequence). The CDR3 has 15 amino acids. This entry is derived from a study of T cell repertoires in cytomegalovirus infection. Sequencing used PBMCs. This sequence joins TRBV5-4 and TRBJ2-1, with 7 bases aligning to TRBD2. The TCR was taken from a human donor in good health (CMV status not recorded). Some clones in this sample may be carry-over from other donors' samples. For the CDR3, the DNA is TGTGCCAGCAGCCGCGGACTAGTTTCCTACAATGAGCAGTTCTTC. Residues: CASSRGLVSYNEQFF.